This T cell receptor (beta chain) was identified during a study of tumor T cells in aggressive B-cell lymphoma. Per germline, CDR1 GTSNPN and CDR2 SVGIG (reference sequence). V was pared by 5 bases and J by 5 bases, with 5 bases of the junction left unmatched. This CDR3 comprises 13 residues. Clones were read by immunoSEQ multiplex PCR, and TCRdb kept only the in-frame ones, dropping some. The sample shows 4,500 or so clones, roughly 80% of them seen only once. Sequenced sample: tumor tissue. The receptor's source is an adult with diffuse large B cell lymphoma. V is TRBV30 and J is TRBJ1-1; 10 bases are shared with TRBD1. In DNA form, the CDR3 reads TGTGCCTGGGGGGACAGGGGAGGTACTGAAGCTTTCTTT. Protein sequence: CAWGDRGGTEAFF.